The TCR beta chain under discussion was sequenced for a study of shared clonotypes between healthy human individuals. Study at large: Three CD4 naive, three CD4 memory, two CD8 naive and one CD8 memory plate were used per donor. Study observations and caveats: The sharing of roughly 5% of naive CD4 clonotypes was seen across a handful of donors.

Naive CD8 cells, CD45RO-negative and positively selected for CCR7, excluded terminally differentiated effector memory CD45RA+ cells. The donor population consisted of healthy HIV-negative adults with no recent acute infections or vaccinations. Under the authors' procedure: In the immunoSEQ data, sequences were junction-only and lacked quality scores, so filtering differed. The table came from immunoSEQ multiplex PCR; TCRdb's copy has only in-frame clones and leaves some out. For V, J and clone size, that table is used; D and trimming come from the DNA. Altogether hundreds of thousands of clones are present, approximately 95% being singletons, with the ten largest covering over 0.095%. In regard to this clone: Its matching antigen is unknown.

The CDR3 covers 14 residues. Losses at the gene ends were 5 bases for V and 3 bases for J; bases not matched to a gene: 5. Germline loops: CDR1 SGHNT, CDR2 YYREEE (reference sequence). The TCR originated in a woman in her twenties or thirties in good health. The rearrangement uses TRBV5-4 and TRBJ2-7; 10 bases are a match to TRBD1. The sample was naive CD8+ T cells sorted from blood. CDR3 nucleotides: TGTGCCAGCAGTCCCGGGACAGGGGACTACGAGCAGTACTTC. This encodes CASSPGTGDYEQYF.